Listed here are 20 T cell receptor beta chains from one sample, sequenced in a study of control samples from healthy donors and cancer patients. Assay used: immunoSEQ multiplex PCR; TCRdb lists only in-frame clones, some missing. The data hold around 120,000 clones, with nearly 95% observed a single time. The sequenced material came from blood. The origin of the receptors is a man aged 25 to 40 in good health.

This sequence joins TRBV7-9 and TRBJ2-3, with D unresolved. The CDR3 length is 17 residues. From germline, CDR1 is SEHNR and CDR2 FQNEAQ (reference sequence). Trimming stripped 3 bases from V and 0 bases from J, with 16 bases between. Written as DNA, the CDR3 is TGTGCCAGCAGCTTGCGTATGACACTGGGGAGCACAGATACGCAGTATTTT. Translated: CASSLRMTLGSTDTQYF.

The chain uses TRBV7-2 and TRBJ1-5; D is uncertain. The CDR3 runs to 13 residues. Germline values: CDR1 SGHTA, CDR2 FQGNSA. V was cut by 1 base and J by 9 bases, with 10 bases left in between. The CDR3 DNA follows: TGTGCCAGCAGCTTAGAGCGGCGTTCGCCCCAGCATTTT. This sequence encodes CASSLERRSPQHF.

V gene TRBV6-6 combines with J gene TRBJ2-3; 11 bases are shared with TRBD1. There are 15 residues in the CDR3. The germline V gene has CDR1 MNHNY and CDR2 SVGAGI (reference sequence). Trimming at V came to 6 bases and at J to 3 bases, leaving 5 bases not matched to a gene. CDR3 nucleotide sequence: TGTGCCAGCAGACCAAGGGACAGGGGGACAGATACGCAGTATTTT. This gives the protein CASRPRDRGTDTQYF.

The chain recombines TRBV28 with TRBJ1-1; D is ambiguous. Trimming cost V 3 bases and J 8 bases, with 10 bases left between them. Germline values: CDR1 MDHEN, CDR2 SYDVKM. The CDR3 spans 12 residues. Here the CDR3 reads CASSLAAEEAFF. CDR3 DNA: TGTGCCAGCAGTTTGGCAGCTGAGGAAGCTTTCTTT. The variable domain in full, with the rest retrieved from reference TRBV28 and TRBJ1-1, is DVKVTQSSRYLVKRTGEKVFLECVQDMDHENMFWYRQDPGLGLRLIYFSYDVKMKEKGDIPEGYSVSREKKERFSLILESASTNQTSMYLCASSLAAEEAFFGQGTRLTVV.

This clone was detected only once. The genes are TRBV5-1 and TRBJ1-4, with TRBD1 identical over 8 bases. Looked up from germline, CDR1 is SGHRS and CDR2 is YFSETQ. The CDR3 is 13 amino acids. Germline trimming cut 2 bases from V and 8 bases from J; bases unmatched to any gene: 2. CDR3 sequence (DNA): TGCGCCAGCAGCTTTACAGGGGGGGAAAAACTGTTTTTT. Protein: CASSFTGGEKLFF.

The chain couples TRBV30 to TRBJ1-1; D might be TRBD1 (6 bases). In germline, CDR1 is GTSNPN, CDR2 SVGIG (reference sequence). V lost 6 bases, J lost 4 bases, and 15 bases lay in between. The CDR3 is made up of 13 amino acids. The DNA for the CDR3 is TGTGCCTGCGGGGCAGGGGAGTTCACTGAAGCTTTCTTT. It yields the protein CACGAGEFTEAFF.

CDR3: CASSLRVSNQPQHF. CDR3 coding DNA: TGTGCCAGCAGTTTAAGGGTCAGCAATCAGCCCCAGCATTTT. This rearrangement joins TRBV28 to TRBJ1-5; no clear D. CDR3 size: 14 residues. Germline V CDR1 and CDR2: MDHEN, SYDVKM. Trimming cost V 2 bases and J 1 base, with 6 bases left between them.

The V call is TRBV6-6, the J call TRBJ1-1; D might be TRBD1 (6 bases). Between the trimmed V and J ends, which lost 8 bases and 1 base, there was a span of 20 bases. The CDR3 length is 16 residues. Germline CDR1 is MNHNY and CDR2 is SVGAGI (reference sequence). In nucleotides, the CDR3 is TGTGCCAGCGGGGCACTCCAGGGGCCAGGGAACACTGAAGCTTTCTTT. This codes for CASGALQGPGNTEAFF.

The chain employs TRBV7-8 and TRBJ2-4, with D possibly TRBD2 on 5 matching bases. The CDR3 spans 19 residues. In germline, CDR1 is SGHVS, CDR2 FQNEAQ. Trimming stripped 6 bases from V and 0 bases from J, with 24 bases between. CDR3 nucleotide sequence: TGTGCCAGCAGTGCGGGTGTGGAGCTTCCAAATCTAGCCAAAAACATTCAGTACTTC. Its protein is CASSAGVELPNLAKNIQYF.

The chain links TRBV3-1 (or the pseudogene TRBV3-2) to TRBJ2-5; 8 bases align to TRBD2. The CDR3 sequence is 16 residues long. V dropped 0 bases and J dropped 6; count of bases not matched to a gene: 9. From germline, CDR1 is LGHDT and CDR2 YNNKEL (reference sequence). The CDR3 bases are TGTGCCAGCAGCCAAGAGAGACGGGGGGGCGGGAAGACCCAGTACTTC. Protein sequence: CASSQERRGGGKTQYF.

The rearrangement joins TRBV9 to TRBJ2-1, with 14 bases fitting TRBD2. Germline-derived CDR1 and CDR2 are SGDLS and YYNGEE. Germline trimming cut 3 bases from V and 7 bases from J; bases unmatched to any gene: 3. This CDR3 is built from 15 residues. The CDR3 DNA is TGTGCCAGCAGCGGACTAGCGGGGGGGCCGAATGAGCAGTTCTTC. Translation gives CASSGLAGGPNEQFF.

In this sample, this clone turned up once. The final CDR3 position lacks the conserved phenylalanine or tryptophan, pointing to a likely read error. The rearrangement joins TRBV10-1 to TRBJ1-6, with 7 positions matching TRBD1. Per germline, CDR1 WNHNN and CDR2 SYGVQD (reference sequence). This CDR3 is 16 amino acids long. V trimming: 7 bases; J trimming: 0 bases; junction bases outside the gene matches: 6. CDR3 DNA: TGCGCCAGCATCCCGACAGGGAGCTCCTATAATTCACCCCTCCACCTT. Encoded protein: CASIPTGSSYNSPLHL.

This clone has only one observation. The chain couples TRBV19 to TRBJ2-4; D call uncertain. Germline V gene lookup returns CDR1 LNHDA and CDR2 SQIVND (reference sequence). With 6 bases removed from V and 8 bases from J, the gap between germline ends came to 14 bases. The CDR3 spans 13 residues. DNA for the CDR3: TGTGCCAGTAGCTCGCACACCCGGGACATTCAGTACTTC. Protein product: CASSSHTRDIQYF.

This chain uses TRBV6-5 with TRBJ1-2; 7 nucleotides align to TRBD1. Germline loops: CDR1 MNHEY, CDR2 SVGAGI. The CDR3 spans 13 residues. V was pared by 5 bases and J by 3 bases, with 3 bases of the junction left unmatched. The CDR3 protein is CASSIGQDYGYTF. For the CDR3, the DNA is TGTGCCAGCAGTATCGGACAGGACTATGGCTACACCTTC.

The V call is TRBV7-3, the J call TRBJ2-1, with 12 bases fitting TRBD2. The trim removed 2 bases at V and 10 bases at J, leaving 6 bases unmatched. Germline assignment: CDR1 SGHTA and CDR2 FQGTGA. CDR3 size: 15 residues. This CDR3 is CASSLRTSGVGEQFF. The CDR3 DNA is TGTGCCAGCAGCTTACGGACTAGCGGGGTGGGGGAGCAGTTCTTC.

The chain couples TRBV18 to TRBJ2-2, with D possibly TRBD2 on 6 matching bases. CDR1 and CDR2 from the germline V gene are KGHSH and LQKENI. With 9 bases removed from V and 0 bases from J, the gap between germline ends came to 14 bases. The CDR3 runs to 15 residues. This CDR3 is CASRAGPANTGELFF. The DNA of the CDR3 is TGTGCCAGTCGCGCGGGGCCCGCGAACACCGGGGAGCTGTTTTTT.

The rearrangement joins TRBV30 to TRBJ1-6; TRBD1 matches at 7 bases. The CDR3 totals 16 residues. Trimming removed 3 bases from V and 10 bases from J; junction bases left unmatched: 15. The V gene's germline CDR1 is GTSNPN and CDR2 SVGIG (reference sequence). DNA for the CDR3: TGTGCCTGGAGGGGGGATCGACAGGGAAGGAACTCACCCCTCCACTTT. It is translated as CAWRGDRQGRNSPLHF.

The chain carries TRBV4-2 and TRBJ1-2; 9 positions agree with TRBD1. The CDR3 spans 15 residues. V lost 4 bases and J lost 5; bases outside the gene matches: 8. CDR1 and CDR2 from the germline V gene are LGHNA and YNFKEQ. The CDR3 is CASSRPTGGRYGYTF. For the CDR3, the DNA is TGTGCCAGCAGCCGTCCGACAGGGGGGCGGTATGGCTACACCTTC.

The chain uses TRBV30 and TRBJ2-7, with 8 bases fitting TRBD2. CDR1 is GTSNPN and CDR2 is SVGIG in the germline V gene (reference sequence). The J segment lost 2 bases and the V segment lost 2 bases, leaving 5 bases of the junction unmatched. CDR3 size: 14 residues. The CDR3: CAWSRGGVTYEQYV. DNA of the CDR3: TGTGCCTGGAGTCGGGGGGGAGTAACCTACGAGCAGTACGTC.

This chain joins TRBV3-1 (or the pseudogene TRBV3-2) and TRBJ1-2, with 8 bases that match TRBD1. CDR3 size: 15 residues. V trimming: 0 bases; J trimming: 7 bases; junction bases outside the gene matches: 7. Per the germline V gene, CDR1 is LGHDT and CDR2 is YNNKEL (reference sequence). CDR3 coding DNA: TGTGCCAGCAGCCAAGATACAGGGGGGCGGGGTGGCTACACCTTC. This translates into CASSQDTGGRGGYTF.